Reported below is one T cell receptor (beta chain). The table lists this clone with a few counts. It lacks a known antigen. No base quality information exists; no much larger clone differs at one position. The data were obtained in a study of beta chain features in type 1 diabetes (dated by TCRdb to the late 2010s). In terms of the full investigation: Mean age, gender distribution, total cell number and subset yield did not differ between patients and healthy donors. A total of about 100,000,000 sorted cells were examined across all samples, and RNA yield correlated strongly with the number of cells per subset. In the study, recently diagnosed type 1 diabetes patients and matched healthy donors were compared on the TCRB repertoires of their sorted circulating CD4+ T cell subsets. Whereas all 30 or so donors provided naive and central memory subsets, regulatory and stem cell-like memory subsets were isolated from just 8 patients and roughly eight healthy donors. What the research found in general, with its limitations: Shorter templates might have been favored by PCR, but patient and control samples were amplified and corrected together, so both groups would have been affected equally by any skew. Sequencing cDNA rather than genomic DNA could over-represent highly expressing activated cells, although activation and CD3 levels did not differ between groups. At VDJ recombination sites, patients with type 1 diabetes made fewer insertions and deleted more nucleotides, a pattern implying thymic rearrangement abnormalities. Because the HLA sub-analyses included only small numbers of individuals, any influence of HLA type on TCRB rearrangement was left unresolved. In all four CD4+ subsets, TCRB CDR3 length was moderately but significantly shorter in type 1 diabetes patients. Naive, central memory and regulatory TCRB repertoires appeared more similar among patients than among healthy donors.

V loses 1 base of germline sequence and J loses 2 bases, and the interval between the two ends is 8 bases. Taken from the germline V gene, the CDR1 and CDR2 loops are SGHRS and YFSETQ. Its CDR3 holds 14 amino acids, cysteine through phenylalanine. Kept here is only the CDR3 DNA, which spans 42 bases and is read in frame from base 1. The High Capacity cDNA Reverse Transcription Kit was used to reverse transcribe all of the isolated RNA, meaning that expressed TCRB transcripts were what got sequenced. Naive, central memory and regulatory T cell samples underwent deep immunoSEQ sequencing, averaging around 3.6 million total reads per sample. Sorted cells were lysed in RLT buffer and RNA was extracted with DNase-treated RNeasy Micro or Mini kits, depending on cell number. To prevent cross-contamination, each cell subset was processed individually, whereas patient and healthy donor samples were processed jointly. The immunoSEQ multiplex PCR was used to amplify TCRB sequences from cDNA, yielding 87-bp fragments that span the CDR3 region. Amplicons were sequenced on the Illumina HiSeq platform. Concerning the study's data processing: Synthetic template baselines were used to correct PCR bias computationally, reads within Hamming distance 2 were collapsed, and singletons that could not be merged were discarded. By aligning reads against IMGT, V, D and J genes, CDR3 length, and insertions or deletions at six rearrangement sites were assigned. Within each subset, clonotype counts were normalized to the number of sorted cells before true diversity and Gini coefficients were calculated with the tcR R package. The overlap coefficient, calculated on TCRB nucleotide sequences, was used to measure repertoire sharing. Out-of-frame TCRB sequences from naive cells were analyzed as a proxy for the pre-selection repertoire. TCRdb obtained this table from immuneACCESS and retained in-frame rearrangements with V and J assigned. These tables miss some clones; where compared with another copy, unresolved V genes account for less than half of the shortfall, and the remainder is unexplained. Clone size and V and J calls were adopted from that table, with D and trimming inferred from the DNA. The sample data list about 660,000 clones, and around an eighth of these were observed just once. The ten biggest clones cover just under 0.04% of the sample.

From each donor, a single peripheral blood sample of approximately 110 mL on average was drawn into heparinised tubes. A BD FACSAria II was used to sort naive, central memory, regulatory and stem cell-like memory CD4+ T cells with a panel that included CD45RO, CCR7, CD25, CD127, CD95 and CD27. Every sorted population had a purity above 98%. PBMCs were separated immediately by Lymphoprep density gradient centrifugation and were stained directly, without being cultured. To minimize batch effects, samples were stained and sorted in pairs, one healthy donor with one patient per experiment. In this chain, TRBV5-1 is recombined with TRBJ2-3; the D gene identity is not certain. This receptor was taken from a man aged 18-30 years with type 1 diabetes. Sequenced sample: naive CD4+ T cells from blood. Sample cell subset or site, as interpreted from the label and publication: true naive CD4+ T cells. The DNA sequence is TGCGCCAGCAGCTTGCGTGGCCTCACAGATACGCAGTATTTT. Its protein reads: CASSLRGLTDTQYF. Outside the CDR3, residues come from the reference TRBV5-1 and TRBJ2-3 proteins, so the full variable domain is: KAGVTQTPRYLIKTRGQQVTLSCSPISGHRSVSWYQQTPGQGLQFLFEYFSETQRNKGNFPGRFSGRQFSNSRSEMNVSTLELGDSALYLCASSLRGLTDTQYFGPGTRLTVL.